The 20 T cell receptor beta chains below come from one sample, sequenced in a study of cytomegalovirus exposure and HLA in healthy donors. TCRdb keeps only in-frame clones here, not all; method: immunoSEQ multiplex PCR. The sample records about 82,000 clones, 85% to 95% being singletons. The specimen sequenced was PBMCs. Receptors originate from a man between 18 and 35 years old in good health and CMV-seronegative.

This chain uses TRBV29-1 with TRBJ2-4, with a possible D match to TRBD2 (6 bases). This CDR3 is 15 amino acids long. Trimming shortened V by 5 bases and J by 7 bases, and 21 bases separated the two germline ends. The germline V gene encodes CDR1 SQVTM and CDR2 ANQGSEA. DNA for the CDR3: TGCAGCGTTTCCATGTCTAGCGACAGAGCGAACATTCAGTACTTC. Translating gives CSVSMSSDRANIQYF.

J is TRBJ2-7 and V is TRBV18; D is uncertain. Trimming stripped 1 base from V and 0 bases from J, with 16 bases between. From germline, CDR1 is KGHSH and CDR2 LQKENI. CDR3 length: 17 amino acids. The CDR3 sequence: CASSPLPPSSLSYEQYF. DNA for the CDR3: TGTGCCAGCTCACCACTTCCACCCTCAAGCCTCTCCTACGAGCAGTACTTC.

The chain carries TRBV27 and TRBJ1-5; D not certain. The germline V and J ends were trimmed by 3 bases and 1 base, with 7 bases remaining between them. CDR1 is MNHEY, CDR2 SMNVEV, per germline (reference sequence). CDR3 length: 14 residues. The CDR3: CASSFHVSNQPQHF. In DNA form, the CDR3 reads TGTGCCAGCAGTTTTCATGTCAGCAATCAGCCCCAGCATTTT.

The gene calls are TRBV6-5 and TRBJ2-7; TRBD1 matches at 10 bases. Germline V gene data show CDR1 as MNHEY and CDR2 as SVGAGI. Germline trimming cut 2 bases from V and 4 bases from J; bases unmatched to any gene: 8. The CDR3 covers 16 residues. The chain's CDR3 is CASSYRPGQGLYEQYF. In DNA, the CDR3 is TGTGCCAGCAGTTACCGGCCGGGACAGGGGTTATACGAGCAGTACTTC.

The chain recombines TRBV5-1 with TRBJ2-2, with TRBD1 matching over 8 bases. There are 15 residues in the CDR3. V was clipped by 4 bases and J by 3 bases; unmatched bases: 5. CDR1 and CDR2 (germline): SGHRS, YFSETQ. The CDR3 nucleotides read TGCGCCAGCAGCAGACAGGGGTTGGACACCGGGGAGCTGTTTTTT. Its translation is CASSRQGLDTGELFF.

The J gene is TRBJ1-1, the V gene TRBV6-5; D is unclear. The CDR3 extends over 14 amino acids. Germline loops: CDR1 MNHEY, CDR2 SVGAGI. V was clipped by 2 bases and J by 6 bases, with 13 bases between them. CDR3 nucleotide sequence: TGTGCCAGCAGTTACCCCGGAGCGAATGCTGAAGCTTTCTTT. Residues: CASSYPGANAEAFF.

The DNA of the CDR3 is TGTGCCAGCAGTTACAAACCCAGGGGTGGCTATGGCTACACCTTC. This codes for CASSYKPRGGYGYTF. The chain joins TRBV6-5 to TRBJ1-2, with a weak D call TRBD1 (6 bases). The CDR3 is 15 amino acids. Trimming left V 2 bases short and J 4 bases short, with 14 bases between. Germline lookup yields CDR1 MNHEY and CDR2 SVGAGI.

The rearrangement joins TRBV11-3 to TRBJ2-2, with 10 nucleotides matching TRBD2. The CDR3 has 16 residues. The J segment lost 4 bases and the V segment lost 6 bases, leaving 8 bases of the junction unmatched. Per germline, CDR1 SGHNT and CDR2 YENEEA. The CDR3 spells CASRGWEREGTGELFF. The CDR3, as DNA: TGTGCCAGCAGGGGCTGGGAGCGGGAGGGCACCGGGGAGCTGTTTTTT.

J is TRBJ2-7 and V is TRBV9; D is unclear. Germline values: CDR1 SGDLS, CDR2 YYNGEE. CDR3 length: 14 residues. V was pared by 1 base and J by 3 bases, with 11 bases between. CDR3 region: CASSVTGDHYEQYF. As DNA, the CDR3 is TGTGCCAGCAGCGTAACCGGAGATCACTACGAGCAGTACTTC.

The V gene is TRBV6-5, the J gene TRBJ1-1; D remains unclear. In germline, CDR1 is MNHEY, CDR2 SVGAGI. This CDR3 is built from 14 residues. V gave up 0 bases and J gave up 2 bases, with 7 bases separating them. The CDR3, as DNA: TGTGCCAGCAGTTACTCCGGGGAAAACACTGAAGCTTTCTTT. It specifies CASSYSGENTEAFF.

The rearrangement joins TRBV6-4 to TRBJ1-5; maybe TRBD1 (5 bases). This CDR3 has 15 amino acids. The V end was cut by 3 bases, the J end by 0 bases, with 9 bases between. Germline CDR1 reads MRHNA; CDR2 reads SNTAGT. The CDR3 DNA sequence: TGTGCCAGCAGTGAATCGACAGATAGCAATCAGCCCCAGCATTTT. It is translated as CASSESTDSNQPQHF.

Here the CDR3 DNA reads TGTGCCAGCAGCCCCCGGGTCCAGCGGGAGACCAAAAACGAGCAGTACTTC. It translates to CASSPRVQRETKNEQYF. The chain recombines TRBV5-4 with TRBJ2-7; TRBD2 aligns across 8 bases. This CDR3 contains 17 residues. In germline, CDR1 is SGHNT, CDR2 YYREEE (reference sequence). J lost 5 bases, V lost 4 bases, and 17 bases had no gene match.

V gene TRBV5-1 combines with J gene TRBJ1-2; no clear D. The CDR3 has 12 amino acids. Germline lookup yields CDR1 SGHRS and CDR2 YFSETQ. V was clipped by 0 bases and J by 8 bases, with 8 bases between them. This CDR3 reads CASSLAGGGYTF. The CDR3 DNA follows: TGCGCCAGCAGCTTGGCAGGAGGCGGCTACACCTTC.

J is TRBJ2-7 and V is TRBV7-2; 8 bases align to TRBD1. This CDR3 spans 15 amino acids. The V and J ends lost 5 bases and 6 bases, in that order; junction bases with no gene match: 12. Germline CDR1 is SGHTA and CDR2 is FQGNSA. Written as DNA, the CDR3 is TGTGCCAGCAGCCCAAGGACAGGGAAGGACGGCGAGCAGTACTTC. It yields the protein CASSPRTGKDGEQYF.

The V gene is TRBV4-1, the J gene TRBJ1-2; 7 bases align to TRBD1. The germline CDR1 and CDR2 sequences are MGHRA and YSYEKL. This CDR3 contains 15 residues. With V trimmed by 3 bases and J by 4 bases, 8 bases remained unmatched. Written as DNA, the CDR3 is TGCGCCAGCAGCCAGGCCGGGACAGACTCCTATGGCTACACCTTC. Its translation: CASSQAGTDSYGYTF.

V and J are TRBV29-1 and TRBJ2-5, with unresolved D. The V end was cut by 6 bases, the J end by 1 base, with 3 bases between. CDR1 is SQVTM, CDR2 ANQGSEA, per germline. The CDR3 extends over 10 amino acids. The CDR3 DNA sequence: TGCAGCGTCCTCCAAGAGACCCAGTACTTC. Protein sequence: CSVLQETQYF.

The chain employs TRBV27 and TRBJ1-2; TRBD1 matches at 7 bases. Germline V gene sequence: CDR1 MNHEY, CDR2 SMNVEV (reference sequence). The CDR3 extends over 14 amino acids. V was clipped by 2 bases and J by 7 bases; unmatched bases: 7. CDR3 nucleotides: TGTGCCAGCAGTTTACAGGGGGAAATAGGTGGCTACACCTTC. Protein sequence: CASSLQGEIGGYTF.

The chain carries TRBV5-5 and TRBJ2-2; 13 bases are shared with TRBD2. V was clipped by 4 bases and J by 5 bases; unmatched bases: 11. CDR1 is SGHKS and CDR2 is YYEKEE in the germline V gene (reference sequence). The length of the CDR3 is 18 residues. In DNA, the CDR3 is TGTGCCAGCAGCGGGGGGACTAGCGGGAATCGATGGACCGGGGAGCTGTTTTTT. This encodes CASSGGTSGNRWTGELFF.

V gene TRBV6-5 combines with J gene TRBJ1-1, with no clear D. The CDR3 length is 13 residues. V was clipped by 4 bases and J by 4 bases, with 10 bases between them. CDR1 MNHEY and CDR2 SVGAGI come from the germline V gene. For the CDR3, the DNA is TGTGCCAGCAGTTCTGCGGGGATCACTGAAGCTTTCTTT. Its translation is CASSSAGITEAFF.

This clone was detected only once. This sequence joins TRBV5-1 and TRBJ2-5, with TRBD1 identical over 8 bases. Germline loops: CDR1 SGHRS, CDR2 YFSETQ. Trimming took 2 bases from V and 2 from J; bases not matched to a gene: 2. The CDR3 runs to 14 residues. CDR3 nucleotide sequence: TGCGCCAGCAGCTTAGGGACAGGACAAGAGACCCAGTACTTC. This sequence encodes CASSLGTGQETQYF.